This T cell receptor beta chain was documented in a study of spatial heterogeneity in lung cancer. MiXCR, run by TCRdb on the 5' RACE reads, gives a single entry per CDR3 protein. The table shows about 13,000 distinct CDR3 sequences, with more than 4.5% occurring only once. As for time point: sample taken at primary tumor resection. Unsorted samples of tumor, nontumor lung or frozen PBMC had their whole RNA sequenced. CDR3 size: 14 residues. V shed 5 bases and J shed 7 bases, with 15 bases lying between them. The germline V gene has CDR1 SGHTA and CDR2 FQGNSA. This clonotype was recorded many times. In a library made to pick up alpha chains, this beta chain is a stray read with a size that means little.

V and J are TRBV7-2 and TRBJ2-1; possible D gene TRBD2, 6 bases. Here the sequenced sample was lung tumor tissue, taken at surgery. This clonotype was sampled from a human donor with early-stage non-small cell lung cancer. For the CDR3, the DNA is TGTGCCAGCAGCCCCCTTCGAGGGAGGAATGAGCAGTTCTTC. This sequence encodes CASSPLRGRNEQFF.